This T cell receptor (beta chain) was identified during a study of blood T cell repertoires in COVID-19. At the level of the study: T cells, B-cell-depleted T cells, or PBMCs supplied cDNA or gDNA.

Per the study methods: Amplified reference gene primers provided the basis for estimating nucleated cell counts. Using immunoSEQ multiplex PCR, the repertoire was profiled, and TCRdb retains in-frame clones only, with some absent. D and trimming come from the DNA, and the V and J calls and clone size come from that table. This table holds some 230,000 clones, about 85% found once. The trim removed 6 bases at V and 4 bases at J, leaving 11 bases unmatched. CDR1 is MNHEY, CDR2 SMNVEV, per germline (reference sequence). The CDR3 covers 16 residues. The TCR comes from a man between 50 and 59 years old who had recovered from COVID-19. The genes are TRBV27 and TRBJ2-5; TRBD1 matches 10 bases. Source material: peripheral blood. The CDR3 region has the DNA TGTGCCAGCAGCAGTGACAGGGGGCGTCCCTTAGAGACCCAGTACTTC. Amino acids: CASSSDRGRPLETQYF.